Sequencing of this TCR beta chain was carried out in a study of cytomegalovirus exposure and HLA in healthy donors. Vbeta (60) and Jbeta (13) primers were used in the PCR. The assay was immunoSEQ multiplex PCR, and TCRdb's table has in-frame clones only and misses some. The table lists roughly 200,000 clones, roughly four fifths of them singletons, with roughly 2% in the top ten. Per the germline V gene, CDR1 is SGHRS and CDR2 is YFSETQ. The germline V and J ends were trimmed by 0 bases and 6 bases, with 15 bases remaining between them. The CDR3 spans 15 residues. The gene calls are TRBV5-1 and TRBJ1-2; perhaps TRBD1 as D (6 bases). The source of this sequence is a man in his thirties or forties in good health and CMV-seronegative. Sample: PBMCs. CDR3 DNA: TGCGCCAGCAGCTTGGAGCCCCGGGACACCGATGGCTACACCTTC. It encodes CASSLEPRDTDGYTF.